This entry lists 12 T cell receptor beta chains sequenced from one sample in a study of identical twins. TCRdb itself ran the 5' RACE reads through MiXCR, one entry per CDR3 protein. Seen here are roughly 690,000 distinct CDR3 sequences, 21% observed once, and the top ten hold around 4.5%. The data were also submitted as part of a second study, on T cells expressing NK-cell markers.

Sequencing used PBMCs. The receptors were gathered from a woman younger than 35 in good health.

The chain is built from TRBV7-2 and TRBJ2-1, with 7 bases fitting TRBD2. CDR1 and CDR2 from the germline V gene are SGHTA and FQGNSA. This CDR3 spans 10 amino acids. V lost 9 bases and J lost 9; bases outside the gene matches: 2. The CDR3 here is CASLAGEQFF. The CDR3 DNA sequence: TGTGCCAGTTTAGCGGGTGAGCAGTTCTTC.

V gene TRBV11-3 combines with J gene TRBJ2-7; 7 positions match TRBD1. The V and J ends lost 5 bases and 7 bases, in that order; junction bases with no gene match: 11. Per the germline V gene, CDR1 is SGHNT and CDR2 is YENEEA. There are 14 residues in the CDR3. The CDR3 region is CASSLSPGQLEQYF. CDR3 in DNA: TGTGCCAGCAGCCTATCGCCGGGACAGTTAGAGCAGTACTTC.

This clonotype has only a few counts. The CDR3 bases are TGCAGTGCTAGAGAACGGGGGGTAGTCTGGAATGAAAAACTGTTTTTT. This translates into CSARERGVVWNEKLFF. The rearrangement joins TRBV20-1 to TRBJ1-4, with D possibly matching TRBD1 (5 bases). The CDR3 consists of 16 residues. Looked up from germline, CDR1 is DFQATT and CDR2 is SNEGSKA (reference sequence). The V and J ends lost 0 bases and 5 bases respectively, with 16 bases between them.

The CDR3 nucleotides are TGCAGTGCTAGAGGGGGACTAGCGGGGGCGTCAGGGCATGAGCAGTTCTTC. It encodes CSARGGLAGASGHEQFF. The chain uses TRBV20-1 and TRBJ2-1; 14 bases are a match to TRBD2. The CDR3 extends over 17 amino acids. The junction had 10 bases not matched to a gene; V was cut back by 1 base and J by 8 bases. The V gene's germline CDR1 is DFQATT and CDR2 SNEGSKA (reference sequence).

The chain employs TRBV11-3 and TRBJ2-1, with no clear D. This CDR3 is 16 amino acids long. Germline V gene sequence: CDR1 SGHNT, CDR2 YENEEA. The germline V and J ends were trimmed by 1 base and 8 bases, with 18 bases remaining between them. CDR3 sequence (DNA): TGTGCCAGCAGCTTAGGGGTTCGCTTCGACATAGATGAGCAGTTCTTC. Translated: CASSLGVRFDIDEQFF.

In its sample, this clonotype was seen a few times. The chain joins TRBV7-2 to TRBJ2-7, with D maybe TRBD1 (6 bases). Germline values: CDR1 SGHTA, CDR2 FQGNSA. V was clipped by 5 bases and J by 0 bases, with 14 bases between them. The CDR3 totals 15 residues. CDR3 nucleotide sequence: TGTGCCAGCAGCCCTCAGACAGGTCTCTCCTACGAGCAGTACTTC. Translated, it gives CASSPQTGLSYEQYF.

This clonotype has a handful of counts. This chain joins TRBV5-1 and TRBJ1-5; possible D gene TRBD1, 6 bases. CDR1 is SGHRS and CDR2 is YFSETQ in the germline V gene. V was clipped by 0 bases and J by 4 bases, with 8 bases between them. CDR3 length equals 14 residues. The CDR3 spells CASSLDGTNQPQHF. CDR3 bases: TGCGCCAGCAGCTTGGATGGGACAAATCAGCCCCAGCATTTT.

The chain combines TRBV4-3 with TRBJ2-3; a weak D match, TRBD2 (5 bases). CDR1 is LGHNA and CDR2 is YSLEER in the germline V gene. The CDR3 covers 16 residues. Between the trimmed V and J ends, which lost 1 base and 1 base, there was a span of 12 bases. The CDR3 bases are TGCGCCAGCAGCCAAGTTGGACTTATCGGCACAGATACGCAGTATTTT. This encodes CASSQVGLIGTDTQYF.

This clonotype was observed a few times. J is TRBJ2-5 and V is TRBV7-2; TRBD2 matches at 14 bases. The germline V gene has CDR1 SGHTA and CDR2 FQGNSA. V shed 5 bases, J shed 4 bases, and the junction held 15 bases outside the gene matches. The CDR3 spans 19 residues. CDR3 coding DNA: TGTGCCAGCAGCCATTCCCGCCTGACTAGCGGGAGGGCAGGAGAGACCCAGTACTTC. As protein: CASSHSRLTSGRAGETQYF.

The J gene is TRBJ1-2, the V gene TRBV7-2; 7 bases match TRBD1. Germline assignment: CDR1 SGHTA and CDR2 FQGNSA. With V trimmed by 4 bases and J by 6 bases, 5 bases remained unmatched. This CDR3 spans 13 amino acids. The CDR3 DNA reads as TGTGCCAGCAGCTCCACAGGGGAAGATGGCTACACCTTC. It translates to CASSSTGEDGYTF.

V usage is TRBV6-2 or TRBV6-3 and J usage is TRBJ2-2, with 11 bases lining up with TRBD2. Unmatched junction bases numbered 7, after V lost 1 base and J lost 0 bases. The CDR3 is 19 amino acids. From germline, CDR1 is MNHEY and CDR2 SVGEGT. The CDR3, as DNA: TGTGCCAGCAGTTACTTACCGGGACTAGCGGAAGCGAACACCGGGGAGCTGTTTTTT. This codes for CASSYLPGLAEANTGELFF.

A word on this clonotype: An end of the junction does not agree with germline; a read error may underlie this. The CDR3 region is CASSIASGSFYF. In nucleotides, the CDR3 is TGTGCCAGTAGTATAGCTTCAGGGAGCTTTTACTTT. The chain uses TRBV19 and TRBJ1-1; D perhaps matches TRBD1 (5 bases). This CDR3 has 12 residues. Germline CDR1 LNHDA, CDR2 SQIVND (reference sequence).